This is a list of T cell receptor beta chains from one sample in a study of shared clonotypes between healthy human individuals. Profiled with immunoSEQ multiplex PCR; TCRdb holds only in-frame clones, not every one. The sample lists 1.5 million to 2.5 million clones; approximately 94% were seen once. The sample was naive CD8+ T cells sorted from blood. These receptors were taken from a man aged 18 to 29 in good health. CDR3s include the opening cysteine and the closing phenylalanine or tryptophan. Fields, in order: V gene, clone size, J gene, D gene, CDR3 length, CDR3 protein, CDR3 DNA. A D gene is named only where the DNA matches it firmly. Only some rows state a clone size, as once, few, many or a class for expanded clones.

TRBV29-1	NA	TRBJ2-7	NA	13	CSGTGGASYEQYF	TGCAGCGGCACAGGGGGGGCTTCCTACGAGCAGTACTTC
TRBV5-4	once	TRBJ1-1	TRBD1	15	CASSWGQGAPTEAFF	TGTGCCAGCAGCTGGGGACAGGGGGCGCCCACTGAAGCTTTCTTT
TRBV6-1	once	TRBJ1-4	NA	14	CASSEMAGDEKLFF	TGTGCCAGCAGTGAAATGGCAGGAGATGAAAAACTGTTTTTT
TRBV9	NA	TRBJ1-6	TRBD1	14	CASSVKGADSPLHF	TGTGCCAGCAGCGTAAAGGGGGCTGATTCACCCCTCCACTTT
TRBV6-5	NA	TRBJ1-1	NA	15	CASTLSARGSTEAFF	TGTGCCAGCACGTTATCCGCACGGGGGAGCACTGAAGCTTTCTTT
TRBV20-1	NA	TRBJ1-1	TRBD1	11	CSQRGLGEAFF	TGCAGCCAGAGGGGGCTGGGTGAAGCTTTCTTT
TRBV4-1	NA	TRBJ2-7	TRBD1	14	CASSHRDRLYEQYF	TGCGCCAGCAGCCATCGGGACAGGCTCTACGAGCAGTACTTC
TRBV12-5	once	TRBJ2-5	NA	13	CASGPNFGETQYF	TGTGCTAGTGGCCCAAACTTCGGAGAGACCCAGTACTTC
TRBV27	NA	TRBJ2-7	TRBD2	14	CASSLTSGDYEQYF	TGTGCCAGCAGTTTGACTAGCGGAGATTACGAGCAGTACTTC
TRBV19	NA	TRBJ1-3	TRBD1	16	CASSIVPGGSGNTIYF	TGTGCCAGTAGTATAGTCCCAGGGGGCTCTGGAAACACCATATATTTT
TRBV27	NA	TRBJ2-1	NA	14	CASSLNPGNNEQFF	TGTGCCAGCAGTTTAAACCCGGGGAACAATGAGCAGTTCTTC
TRBV28	NA	TRBJ2-1	TRBD1	14	CASSLYRGDNEQFF	TGTGCCAGCAGTTTATACAGGGGCGATAATGAGCAGTTCTTC
TRBV7-9	few	TRBJ1-2	NA	12	CASSLPRGGYTF	TGTGCCAGCAGCCTTCCGCGGGGTGGCTACACCTTC
TRBV7-6	NA	TRBJ2-1	NA	14	CASSRPGTPHEQFF	TGTGCCAGCAGCCGACCCGGGACTCCCCATGAGCAGTTCTTC
TRBV6-5	NA	TRBJ2-3	NA	13	CASTPDDGDTQYF	TGTGCCAGCACTCCGGATGACGGGGATACGCAGTATTTT
TRBV4-1	NA	TRBJ2-7	TRBD1	16	CASSQVSTGATYEQYF	TGCGCCAGCAGCCAAGTATCGACAGGGGCCACCTACGAGCAGTACTTC
TRBV29-1	few	TRBJ1-1	TRBD1	14	CSVTGGPSNTEAFF	TGCAGCGTTACAGGGGGCCCTTCGAACACTGAAGCTTTCTTT
TRBV6-1	NA	TRBJ2-7	TRBD2	14	CASSAGTSGYEQYF	TGTGCCAGCAGCGCCGGGACTAGCGGGTACGAGCAGTACTTC
TRBV5-1	NA	TRBJ1-1	NA	14	CASSLEPPNTEAFF	TGCGCCAGCAGCTTGGAGCCCCCGAACACTGAAGCTTTCTTT
TRBV27	NA	TRBJ2-7	NA	15	CASSLGLGESGEQYF	TGTGCCAGCAGTTTAGGCTTGGGAGAATCAGGCGAGCAGTACTTC
TRBV7-9	NA	TRBJ1-2	NA	13	CASSTQVNYGYTF	TGTGCCAGCAGCACACAAGTTAACTATGGCTACACCTTC
TRBV6-5	NA	TRBJ2-1	NA	15	CASSWDQGTYNEQFF	TGTGCCAGCAGTTGGGACCAGGGGACCTACAATGAGCAGTTCTTC
TRBV5-1	once	TRBJ2-1	NA	17	CASSLEQPTSSYNEQFF	TGCGCCAGCAGCTTGGAGCAGCCCACTAGCTCCTACAATGAGCAGTTCTTC
TRBV7-2	once	TRBJ2-7	NA	17	CASSLEGRVAGPYEQYF	TGTGCCAGCAGCTTAGAGGGCAGGGTCGCCGGTCCCTACGAGCAGTACTTC
TRBV5-1	NA	TRBJ2-1	NA	16	CASSLAVVRVYDEQFF	TGCGCCAGCAGCTTGGCCGTAGTTAGAGTTTACGATGAGCAGTTCTTC
TRBV6-1	NA	TRBJ1-1	NA	13	CASTHLMNTEAFF	TGTGCCAGCACACACCTCATGAACACTGAAGCTTTCTTT
TRBV27	NA	TRBJ1-6	TRBD1	14	CASTDRAYNSPLHF	TGTGCCAGCACAGACAGGGCCTATAATTCACCCCTCCACTTT
TRBV15	NA	TRBJ2-3	TRBD1	15	CATSIEDRDTDTQYF	TGTGCCACCAGCATTGAAGACAGGGACACAGATACGCAGTATTTT
TRBV5-4	NA	TRBJ2-1	NA	11	CASSLGYEQFF	TGTGCCAGCAGCTTGGGTTATGAGCAGTTCTTC
TRBV19	NA	TRBJ1-2	NA	13	CASSRTASYGYTF	TGTGCCAGTAGCCGGACAGCCTCTTATGGCTACACCTTC
TRBV18	NA	TRBJ1-1	NA	12	CASSPGHTEAFF	TGTGCCAGCTCACCAGGGCACACTGAAGCTTTCTTT
TRBV2	NA	TRBJ2-7	NA	15	CASSEGVGLNNEQYF	TGTGCCAGCAGTGAAGGGGTCGGGCTGAACAACGAGCAGTACTTC
TRBV30	NA	TRBJ1-1	TRBD1	13	CAWETGGRTEAFF	TGTGCCTGGGAGACAGGGGGCAGAACTGAAGCTTTCTTT
TRBV9	NA	TRBJ2-1	NA	10	CASSVHEQFF	TGTGCCAGCAGCGTTCATGAGCAGTTCTTC
TRBV10-1	NA	TRBJ2-3	TRBD2	15	CASSVAGGPLDTQYF	TGCGCCAGCAGTGTAGCGGGAGGGCCCTTAGATACGCAGTATTTT
TRBV19	NA	TRBJ2-7	TRBD1	13	CASSPGTAYEQYF	TGTGCCAGTAGCCCGGGGACAGCCTACGAGCAGTACTTC
TRBV10-3	NA	TRBJ2-1	TRBD1	15	CAISVGTGPGNEQFF	TGTGCCATCAGTGTTGGGACAGGGCCGGGAAATGAGCAGTTCTTC
TRBV30	NA	TRBJ1-6	TRBD1	15	CAWRTGGSYNSPLHF	TGTGCCTGGAGGACAGGGGGGTCCTATAATTCACCCCTCCACTTT
TRBV7-9	NA	TRBJ2-3	NA	16	CASSLAIGGSTDTQYF	TGTGCCAGCAGCTTAGCTATCGGAGGGAGCACAGATACGCAGTATTTT
TRBV6-5	once	TRBJ2-2	NA	14	CASSYSTVTGELFF	TGTGCCAGCAGTTACTCGACGGTTACCGGGGAGCTGTTTTTT
TRBV19	NA	TRBJ2-1	TRBD2	15	CASSWTSGVGNEQFF	TGTGCCAGTAGTTGGACTAGCGGGGTGGGGAATGAGCAGTTCTTC
TRBV30	NA	TRBJ2-1	NA	14	CAWSLGGPYNEQFF	TGTGCCTGGAGTTTAGGAGGGCCTTACAATGAGCAGTTCTTC
TRBV5-6	NA	TRBJ2-7	TRBD1	12	CASKTGGYEQYF	TGTGCCAGCAAAACAGGGGGATACGAGCAGTACTTC
TRBV15	NA	TRBJ2-1	TRBD2	23	CATSSWDGPGTSGRLMGNNEQFF	TGTGCCACCAGCTCCTGGGACGGACCCGGGACTAGCGGGAGATTGATGGGTAACAATGAGCAGTTCTTC
TRBV13	NA	TRBJ2-5	NA	13	CASSPRQEETQYF	TGTGCCAGCAGCCCCAGACAGGAAGAGACCCAGTACTTC
TRBV7-9	NA	TRBJ2-1	NA	12	CASSPRVGEQFF	TGTGCCAGCAGCCCGCGGGTCGGTGAGCAGTTCTTC
TRBV7-9	NA	TRBJ1-1	NA	14	CASSLGQGDTEAFF	TGTGCCAGCAGCTTAGGCCAGGGAGACACTGAAGCTTTCTTT